This TCR beta chain was recovered during a study of T cell responses to AZD1222 COVID-19 vaccine. Clones were sequenced by immunoSEQ multiplex PCR, and TCRdb holds only the in-frame ones, with some missing. This table holds some 100,000 clones, approximately 90% found once. Findings and limits, study-wide: Among those given AZD1222, only five or six were seropositive at baseline. Nearly half of spike-specific TCRs reportedly target unmutated variant regions. Increased Spike-specific TCR breadth and depth were observed after two AZD1222 doses.

About this clone itself: Its antigen is still unknown.

Germline assignment: CDR1 LNHDA and CDR2 SQIVND (reference sequence). This CDR3 comprises 10 residues. The V gene lost 10 bases and the J gene lost 7 bases, with 10 bases spanning the gap. The receptor comes from an adult who received the AZD1222 COVID-19 vaccine. This chain uses TRBV19 with TRBJ1-2; D is undetermined. Material: peripheral blood, obtained 28 days after the second AZD1222 dose. In DNA form, the CDR3 reads TGTGCCACCCGGGCGTCTGGCTACACCTTC. Residues: CATRASGYTF.